A selection of T cell receptor beta chains follows, all from one sample in a study of beta chain features in type 1 diabetes. Assay used: immunoSEQ multiplex PCR; TCRdb lists only in-frame clones, some missing. Found here are a few hundred thousand clones, about 26% of them singletons; the top ten hold under 4.5%. Sequenced: central memory CD4+ T cells from blood. The receptors shown here come from a young man in good health. Both conserved end residues are part of each CDR3. The order of the fields is D gene, J gene, clone size, V gene, CDR3 protein, CDR3 DNA. The D gene is left open where the match is weak. Clone size is stated in some rows and not others, as once, few, many or a class when expanded.

D: TRBD1
J: TRBJ2-7
size: -
V: TRBV5-1
CDR3: CASSLGRTGVEQYF
DNA: TGCGCCAGCAGCTTGGGTCGGACAGGGGTCGAGCAGTACTTC

D: TRBD2
J: TRBJ2-6
size: -
V: TRBV4-3
CDR3: CASSRGGSVSGANVLTF
DNA: TGCGCCAGCAGCCGTGGCGGGAGCGTCTCTGGGGCCAACGTCCTGACTTTC

D: -
J: TRBJ2-1
size: -
V: TRBV5-6
CDR3: CASSLYRGNEQFF
DNA: TGTGCCAGCAGCTTGTATCGGGGGAATGAGCAGTTCTTC

D: -
J: TRBJ2-4
size: -
V: TRBV7-9
CDR3: CASSLVSDIQYF
DNA: TGTGCCAGCAGCTTAGTCTCGGACATTCAGTACTTC

D: -
J: TRBJ2-7
size: -
V: TRBV19
CDR3: CASSGQKGSDEQYF
DNA: TGTGCCAGTAGTGGACAGAAAGGGTCGGACGAGCAGTACTTC

D: -
J: TRBJ2-7
size: -
V: TRBV20-1
CDR3: CSARQKHEQYF
DNA: TGCAGTGCTAGACAGAAGCACGAGCAGTACTTC

D: TRBD2
J: TRBJ2-3
size: -
V: TRBV14
CDR3: CASSQDLMAGGPSDTQYF
DNA: TGTGCCAGCAGCCAGGACCTAATGGCGGGGGGGCCGTCAGATACGCAGTATTTT

D: TRBD1
J: TRBJ2-1
size: many
V: TRBV9
CDR3: CASSVAGTAYNEQFF
DNA: TGTGCCAGCAGCGTAGCCGGGACAGCATACAATGAGCAGTTCTTC

D: TRBD1
J: TRBJ1-1
size: -
V: TRBV29-1
CDR3: CSVERTGGDTEAFF
DNA: TGCAGCGTTGAACGGACAGGGGGGGACACTGAAGCTTTCTTT

D: -
J: TRBJ2-7
size: many
V: TRBV2
CDR3: CASAYTGTIGEQYF
DNA: TGTGCCAGCGCCTACACCGGGACCATAGGCGAGCAGTACTTC

D: TRBD1
J: TRBJ2-3
size: -
V: TRBV25-1
CDR3: CASRQGDPQYF
DNA: TGTGCCAGCAGACAGGGGGATCCGCAGTATTTT

D: -
J: TRBJ1-2
size: -
V: TRBV10-3
CDR3: CAISESGTGGCTF
DNA: TGTGCCATCAGTGAGTCCGGAACGGGTGGCTGCACCTTC

D: -
J: TRBJ2-3
size: -
V: TRBV29-1
CDR3: CSVSSADTSTDTQYF
DNA: TGCAGCGTTAGCTCTGCGGACACTAGCACAGATACGCAGTATTTT

D: -
J: TRBJ2-4
size: few
V: TRBV7-2
CDR3: CASSLAGDLAKNIQYF
DNA: TGTGCCAGCAGCTTAGCGGGGGATCTAGCCAAAAACATTCAGTACTTC

D: -
J: TRBJ2-7
size: few
V: TRBV7-2
CDR3: CASSLRSEFSYEQYF
DNA: TGTGCCAGCAGCTTGCGATCCGAATTCTCCTACGAGCAGTACTTC

D: TRBD1
J: TRBJ2-1
size: -
V: TRBV6-5
CDR3: CASSYSGQYNEQFF
DNA: TGTGCCAGCAGTTACTCGGGACAGTACAATGAGCAGTTCTTC

D: TRBD2
J: TRBJ2-7
size: -
V: TRBV25-1
CDR3: CASSRSGGSSYEQYF
DNA: TGTGCCAGCAGCCGGAGCGGGGGCAGCTCCTACGAGCAGTACTTC

D: -
J: TRBJ1-1
size: few
V: TRBV29-1
CDR3: CSVKLTANTEAFF
DNA: TGCAGCGTAAAACTAACAGCGAACACTGAAGCTTTCTTT

D: TRBD1
J: TRBJ1-4
size: few
V: TRBV10-3
CDR3: CAITEDRASEKLFF
DNA: TGTGCCATCACCGAGGACAGGGCGAGTGAAAAACTGTTTTTT

D: TRBD2
J: TRBJ2-3
size: -
V: TRBV10-2
CDR3: CASSYTSGGMDTQYF
DNA: TGCGCCAGCAGTTACACTAGCGGGGGCATGGATACGCAGTATTTT

D: TRBD2
J: TRBJ2-5
size: few
V: TRBV30
CDR3: CAWSGLAGGETQYF
DNA: TGTGCCTGGAGTGGGCTAGCGGGAGGAGAGACCCAGTACTTC

D: -
J: TRBJ2-5
size: -
V: TRBV7-7
CDR3: CASSLGAEQETQYF
DNA: TGTGCCAGCAGCTTAGGGGCGGAACAAGAGACCCAGTACTTC

D: -
J: TRBJ1-5
size: -
V: TRBV18
CDR3: CASSGDSNQPQHF
DNA: TGTGCCAGCTCAGGGGATAGCAATCAGCCCCAGCATTTT

D: TRBD2
J: TRBJ2-1
size: -
V: TRBV5-4
CDR3: CASSPRTSGGEQFF
DNA: TGTGCCAGCAGCCCTCGGACTAGCGGGGGTGAGCAGTTCTTC

D: -
J: TRBJ2-1
size: -
V: TRBV7-8
CDR3: CASSLGARADYNEQFF
DNA: TGTGCCAGCAGCTTAGGGGCGAGAGCGGACTACAATGAGCAGTTCTTC

D: TRBD1
J: TRBJ2-7
size: -
V: TRBV12-5
CDR3: CASGMGQGITYEQYF
DNA: TGTGCTAGTGGTATGGGACAGGGGATTACCTACGAGCAGTACTTC

D: -
J: TRBJ2-5
size: few
V: TRBV18
CDR3: CASSLTTPRGAQYF
DNA: TGTGCCAGCTCACTAACGACCCCAAGAGGGGCCCAGTACTTC

D: -
J: TRBJ2-7
size: few
V: TRBV2
CDR3: CASRAFMQPYEQYF
DNA: TGTGCCAGCAGAGCCTTTATGCAACCCTACGAGCAGTACTTC

D: -
J: TRBJ1-2
size: few
V: TRBV28
CDR3: CASSPGVSIGYTF
DNA: TGTGCCAGCAGTCCGGGAGTGTCGATTGGCTACACCTTC

D: -
J: TRBJ2-1
size: many
V: TRBV6-1
CDR3: CASSEDQLNNEQFF
DNA: TGTGCCAGCAGTGAAGATCAACTTAACAATGAGCAGTTCTTC